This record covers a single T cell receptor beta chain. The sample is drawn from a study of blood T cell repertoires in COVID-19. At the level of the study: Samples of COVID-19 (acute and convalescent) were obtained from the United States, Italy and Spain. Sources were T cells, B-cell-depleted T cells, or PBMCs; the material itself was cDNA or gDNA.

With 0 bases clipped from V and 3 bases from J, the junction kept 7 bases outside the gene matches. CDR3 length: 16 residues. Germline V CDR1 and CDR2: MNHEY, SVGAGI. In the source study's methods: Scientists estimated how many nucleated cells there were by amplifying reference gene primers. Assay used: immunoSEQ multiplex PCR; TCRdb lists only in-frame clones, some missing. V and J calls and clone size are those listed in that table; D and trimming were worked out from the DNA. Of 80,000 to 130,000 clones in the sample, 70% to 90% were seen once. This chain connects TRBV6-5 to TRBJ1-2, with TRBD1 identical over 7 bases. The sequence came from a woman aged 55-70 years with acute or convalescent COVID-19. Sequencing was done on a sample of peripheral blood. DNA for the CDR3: TGTGCCAGCAGTTACTCCCCGACAGGGCTCTACTATGGCTACACCTTC. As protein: CASSYSPTGLYYGYTF.